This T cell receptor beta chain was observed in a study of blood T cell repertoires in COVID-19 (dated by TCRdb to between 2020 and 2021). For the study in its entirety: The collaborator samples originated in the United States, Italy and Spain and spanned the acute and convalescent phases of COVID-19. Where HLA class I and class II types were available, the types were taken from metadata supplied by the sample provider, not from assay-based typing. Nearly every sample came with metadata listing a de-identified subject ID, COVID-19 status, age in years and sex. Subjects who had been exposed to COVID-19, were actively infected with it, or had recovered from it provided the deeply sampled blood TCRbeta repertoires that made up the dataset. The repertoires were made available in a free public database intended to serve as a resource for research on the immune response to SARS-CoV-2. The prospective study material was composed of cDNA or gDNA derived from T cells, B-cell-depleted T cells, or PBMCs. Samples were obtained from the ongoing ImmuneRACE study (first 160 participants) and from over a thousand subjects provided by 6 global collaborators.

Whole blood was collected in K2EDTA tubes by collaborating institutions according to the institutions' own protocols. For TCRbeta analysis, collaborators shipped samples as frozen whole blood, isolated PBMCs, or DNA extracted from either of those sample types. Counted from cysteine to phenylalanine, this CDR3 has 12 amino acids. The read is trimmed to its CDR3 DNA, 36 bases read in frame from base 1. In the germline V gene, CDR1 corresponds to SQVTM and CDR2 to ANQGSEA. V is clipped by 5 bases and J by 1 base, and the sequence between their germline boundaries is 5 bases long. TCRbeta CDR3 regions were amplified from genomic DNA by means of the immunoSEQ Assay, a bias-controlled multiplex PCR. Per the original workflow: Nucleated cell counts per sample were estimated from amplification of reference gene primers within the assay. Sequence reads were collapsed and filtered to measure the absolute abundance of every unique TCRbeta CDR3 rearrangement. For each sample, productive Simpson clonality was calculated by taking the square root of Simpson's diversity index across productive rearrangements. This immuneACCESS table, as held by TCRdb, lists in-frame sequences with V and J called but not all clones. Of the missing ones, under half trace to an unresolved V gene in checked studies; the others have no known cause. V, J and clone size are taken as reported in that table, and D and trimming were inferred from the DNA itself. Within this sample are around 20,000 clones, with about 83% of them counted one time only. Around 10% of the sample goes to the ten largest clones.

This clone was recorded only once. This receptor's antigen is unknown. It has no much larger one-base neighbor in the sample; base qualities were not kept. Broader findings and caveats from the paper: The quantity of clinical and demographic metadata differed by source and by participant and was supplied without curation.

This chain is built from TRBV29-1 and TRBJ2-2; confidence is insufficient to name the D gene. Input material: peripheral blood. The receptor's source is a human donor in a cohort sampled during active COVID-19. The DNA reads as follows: TGCAGCGTTAGCGAGAACACCGGGGAGCTGTTTTTT. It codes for CSVSENTGELFF.